A single sample gave rise to the 18 T cell receptor beta chains below, sequenced in a study of blood T cells in healthy people across ages. Using a J-beta primer mix together with a sample-barcoded 5' primer, a second PCR was run for roughly 6 to 11 cycles. MiXCR, run by TCRdb on the 5' RACE reads, gives a single entry per CDR3 protein. Here the sample spans 1,800,000 or so distinct CDR3 sequences, about two fifths being singletons. Sequenced material: blood. The receptor set was obtained from a human donor in good health.

This clonotype was found a few times. The chain employs TRBV5-1 and TRBJ1-1; weak D call: TRBD1 (6 bases). Germline lookup yields CDR1 SGHRS and CDR2 YFSETQ. The CDR3 totals 15 residues. Between the trimmed V and J ends, which lost 2 bases and 1 base, there was a span of 12 bases. The CDR3 region is CASSLPMTGNTEAFF. The CDR3 DNA sequence: TGCGCCAGCAGCTTACCTATGACAGGGAACACTGAAGCTTTCTTT.

The chain is built from TRBV7-2 and TRBJ2-1, with no clear D. Germline-derived CDR1 and CDR2 are SGHTA and FQGNSA. This CDR3 comprises 12 residues. Trimming pared 1 base from V and 12 bases from J, leaving 10 bases between. CDR3 DNA: TGTGCCAGCAGCTTAGTGGGTCTTGTGCAGTTCTTC. It encodes CASSLVGLVQFF.

This clonotype has a handful of counts. As DNA, the CDR3 is TGTGCCAGCAGTCCACTAGGGACTAGCTTCAATGAGCAGTTCTTC. Protein product: CASSPLGTSFNEQFF. The V gene is TRBV7-2, the J gene TRBJ2-1, with 9 bases matching TRBD2. This CDR3 has 15 residues. J lost 6 bases, V lost 6 bases, and 9 bases had no gene match. Germline CDR1 reads SGHTA; CDR2 reads FQGNSA.

The chain couples TRBV11-1 to TRBJ2-4; 8 bases are a match to TRBD2. Germline CDR1 and CDR2: SGHAT and FQDESV (reference sequence). V dropped 4 bases and J dropped 13; count of bases not matched to a gene: 21. CDR3 length: 17 residues. The CDR3 nucleotides read TGTGCCAGCAGCTCTCCCTCTGGACTAGCCTCCTACAATGAGCAGTACTTC. This translates into CASSSPSGLASYNEQYF.

The V and J genes are TRBV5-1 and TRBJ2-3; D is undetermined. This CDR3 is built from 14 residues. The ends were cut back, 6 bases at V and 6 bases at J, with 17 bases in the middle. Germline loops: CDR1 SGHRS, CDR2 YFSETQ. The CDR3 loop is CASNLGSPLDTQYF. For the CDR3, the DNA is TGCGCCAGCAACCTGGGATCACCCCTGGATACGCAGTATTTT.

The chain links TRBV7-2 to TRBJ1-6, with D possibly matching TRBD1 (5 bases). Germline assignment: CDR1 SGHTA and CDR2 FQGNSA. Deletions cut 2 bases from V and 4 bases from J, with 15 bases between. This CDR3 has 17 residues. CDR3 in amino acids: CASSLRRQSNYNSPLHF. The CDR3 DNA sequence: TGTGCCAGCAGCTTAAGGCGACAGTCGAATTATAATTCACCCCTCCACTTT.

This clonotype was seen a handful of times. This rearrangement joins TRBV7-2 to TRBJ2-1; 8 positions match TRBD2. The CDR3 length is 15 residues. The V gene's germline CDR1 is SGHTA and CDR2 FQGNSA. J lost 7 bases, V lost 5 bases, and 10 bases had no gene match. CDR3 loop: CASSTRGGLLNEQFF. The CDR3 nucleotides are TGTGCCAGCAGCACCCGGGGGGGCCTTTTGAATGAGCAGTTCTTC.

This rearrangement joins TRBV9 to TRBJ1-2; 11 nucleotides align to TRBD1. Per the germline V gene, CDR1 is SGDLS and CDR2 is YYNGEE. V lost 4 bases, J lost 4 bases, and 9 bases stayed unmatched. This CDR3 is built from 16 residues. The CDR3 protein is CASSREGTGGLYGYTF. CDR3 nucleotides: TGTGCCAGCAGCCGGGAAGGGACAGGGGGACTCTATGGCTACACCTTC.

V and J are TRBV27 and TRBJ1-1; unclear D gene. The CDR3 is made up of 14 amino acids. Trimming shortened V by 2 bases and J by 3 bases, and 10 bases separated the two germline ends. Germline CDR1 is MNHEY and CDR2 is SMNVEV (reference sequence). Here the CDR3 DNA reads TGTGCCAGCAGTTTAGGCCAGTTCTACACTGAAGCTTTCTTT. This gives the protein CASSLGQFYTEAFF.

This chain links TRBV2 with TRBJ2-3, with TRBD2 as a possible D gene (6 bases). V was cut by 6 bases and J by 10 bases, with 23 bases left in between. The CDR3 runs to 15 residues. The V gene's germline CDR1 is SNHLY and CDR2 FYNNEI. The CDR3 DNA reads as TGTGCCAGCAGCTCTAGTGGGGTGGGCGGAGGGTCGCAGTATTTT. Translation: CASSSSGVGGGSQYF.

The V gene is TRBV20-1, the J gene TRBJ1-1; D is ambiguous. The CDR3 extends over 13 amino acids. V lost 5 bases, J lost 0 bases, and 10 bases lay in between. The germline CDR1 and CDR2 sequences are DFQATT and SNEGSKA (reference sequence). CDR3 residues: CSAENSMNTEAFF. The CDR3 nucleotides are TGCAGTGCTGAAAATAGCATGAACACTGAAGCTTTCTTT.

A few counts support this clonotype. The chain uses TRBV5-5 and TRBJ2-7; TRBD1 might be the D (6 bases). There are 15 residues in the CDR3. From germline, CDR1 is SGHKS and CDR2 YYEKEE (reference sequence). Trimming pared 5 bases from V and 3 bases from J, leaving 18 bases between. The DNA of the CDR3 is TGTGCCAGCAGTTCACGGACAGAGATACACTACGAGCAGTACTTC. Its translation is CASSSRTEIHYEQYF.

The table lists this clonotype with a few counts. V is TRBV2 and J is TRBJ2-1; D is possibly TRBD1 (5 bases). V lost 0 bases and J lost 9, with 15 bases in between. This CDR3 contains 15 residues. Germline loops: CDR1 SNHLY, CDR2 FYNNEI. The CDR3 is CASSEARVSDTEQFF. For the CDR3, the DNA is TGTGCCAGCAGTGAAGCTCGGGTTTCGGACACTGAGCAGTTCTTC. The complete variable domain, with remaining parts taken from reference TRBV2 and TRBJ2-1, reads EPEVTQTPSHQVTQMGQEVILRCVPISNHLYFYWYRQILGQKVEFLVSFYNNEISEKSEIFDDQFSVERPDGSNFTLKIRSTKLEDSAMYFCASSEARVSDTEQFFGPGTRLTVL.

The V and J genes are TRBV29-1 and TRBJ1-1; D uncertain. The CDR3 is 13 residues long. From germline, CDR1 is SQVTM and CDR2 ANQGSEA. Trimming stripped 5 bases from V and 3 bases from J, with 13 bases between. The CDR3 DNA follows: TGCAGCGTTCGAGTAGCGGTGTACACTGAAGCTTTCTTT. Encoded protein: CSVRVAVYTEAFF.

This chain connects TRBV5-1 to TRBJ2-5; no clear D. In germline, CDR1 is SGHRS, CDR2 YFSETQ. The CDR3 length is 14 residues. The V and J ends lost 4 bases and 5 bases respectively, with 15 bases between them. The CDR3 is CASSAGFVGETQYF. The CDR3 nucleotides read TGCGCCAGCAGCGCCGGTTTCGTTGGCGAGACCCAGTACTTC.

Only a few counts were recorded for this clonotype. This rearrangement joins TRBV29-1 to TRBJ2-3; D ambiguous. The germline V gene has CDR1 SQVTM and CDR2 ANQGSEA. CDR3 length: 8 amino acids. The DNA of the CDR3 is TGCAACACAGATACGCAGTATTTT. This gives the protein CNTDTQYF.

This clonotype was detected a few times. The gene calls are TRBV7-2 and TRBJ2-1; maybe TRBD2 (5 bases). This CDR3 spans 15 amino acids. V lost 2 bases to trimming and J lost 0 bases, with 8 bases between them. The germline CDR1 and CDR2 sequences are SGHTA and FQGNSA. CDR3 loop: CASSLRTFSYNEQFF. The DNA for the CDR3 is TGTGCCAGCAGCTTAAGGACTTTCTCCTACAATGAGCAGTTCTTC.

Only a few counts were recorded for this clonotype. This sequence joins TRBV27 and TRBJ2-5; TRBD1 agrees at 11 bases. Germline V lookup: CDR1 MNHEY, CDR2 SMNVEV (reference sequence). The CDR3 contains 14 residues. V lost 5 bases to trimming and J lost 3 bases; unmatched junction nucleotides: 2. CDR3 nucleotide sequence: TGTGCCAGCAGTCGGGACAGGGGGGAAGAGACCCAGTACTTC. It translates to CASSRDRGEETQYF.